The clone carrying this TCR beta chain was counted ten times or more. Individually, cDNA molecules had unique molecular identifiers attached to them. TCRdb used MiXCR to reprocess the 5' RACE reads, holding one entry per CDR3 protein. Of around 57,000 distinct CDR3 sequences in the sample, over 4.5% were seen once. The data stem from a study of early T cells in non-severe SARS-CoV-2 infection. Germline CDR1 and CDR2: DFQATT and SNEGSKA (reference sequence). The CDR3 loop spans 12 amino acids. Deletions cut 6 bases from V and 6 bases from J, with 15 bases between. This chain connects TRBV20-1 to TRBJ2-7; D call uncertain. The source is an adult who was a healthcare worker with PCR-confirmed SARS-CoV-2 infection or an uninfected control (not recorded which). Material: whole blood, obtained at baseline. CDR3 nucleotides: TGCAGTGCCGTACCCCTGTCCATCGAGCAGTACTTC. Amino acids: CSAVPLSIEQYF.